The entry that follows covers one T cell receptor beta chain sequence. This clone was seen only a few times. Its antigen remains undetermined. No much larger clonotype is one base removed from it; base qualities were not supplied. The data were taken from a study of blood T cell repertoires in COVID-19 (dated by TCRdb to about 2020). Broadly, across the study: Samples from collaborators originated in the United States, Italy and Spain and spanned both the acute and convalescent phases of COVID-19. The prospective study material was composed of cDNA or gDNA derived from T cells, B-cell-depleted T cells, or PBMCs. The dataset comprised deeply sampled blood TCRbeta repertoires from subjects exposed to, actively infected with, or recovered from COVID-19. The repertoires were released in a freely available public database meant as a resource for research on the immune response to SARS-CoV-2. The samples were drawn from two sources: the first 160 participants of the ongoing ImmuneRACE study, and about 1,300 subjects contributed by 6 global collaborators. A de-identified subject ID, COVID-19 status, age in years and sex were almost always included in the sample metadata. Where available, HLA class I and class II types were taken from metadata supplied by the sample provider and were not determined by assay-based typing. Summary of the overall study and its limitations: How much clinical and demographic metadata was included differed by source and by participant, and the metadata was provided uncurated.

TCRbeta CDR3 regions were amplified from genomic DNA using the immunoSEQ Assay, a bias-controlled multiplex PCR. The paper's processing steps were these. Within the assay, amplification of reference gene primers was used to estimate how many nucleated cells each sample contained. To quantify the absolute abundance of each unique TCRbeta CDR3 rearrangement, sequence reads were collapsed and filtered. Productive Simpson clonality was computed per sample as the square root of Simpson's diversity index over productive rearrangements. The table was pulled from immuneACCESS by TCRdb, which kept in-frame rearrangements only. Such tables lose some clones; where checked, under half of the loss comes from unresolved V genes, and the rest has no known cause. V, J and clone size are taken as reported in that table, and D and trimming were inferred from the DNA itself. The sample table contains roughly 120,000 clones; only one count was recorded for just under 85% of them. Of the sample, less than 9% falls within the top ten clones.

The CDR3, from cysteine to phenylalanine, totals 14 residues. Here the CDR3 DNA is all that survives: 42 bases in frame from base 1. Cut back by 1 base and 3 bases, the V and J ends lie 10 bases apart. CDR1 is given as LGHNA and CDR2 as YNFKEQ, both from the germline V gene. Whole blood was collected in K2EDTA tubes by collaborating institutions according to the institutions' own protocols. Collaborator samples were shipped for TCRbeta analysis as frozen whole blood, isolated PBMCs, or DNA extracted from either sample type. The sample consisted of peripheral blood. The chain couples TRBV4-2 to TRBJ2-7; the best D guess is TRBD1, with 5 bases matching. The TCR comes from a man between 65 and 85 years old with active or convalescent COVID-19. The base sequence is TGTGCCAGCAGCCAAGGGGCACAGGACTACGAGCAGTACTTC. It specifies CASSQGAQDYEQYF.